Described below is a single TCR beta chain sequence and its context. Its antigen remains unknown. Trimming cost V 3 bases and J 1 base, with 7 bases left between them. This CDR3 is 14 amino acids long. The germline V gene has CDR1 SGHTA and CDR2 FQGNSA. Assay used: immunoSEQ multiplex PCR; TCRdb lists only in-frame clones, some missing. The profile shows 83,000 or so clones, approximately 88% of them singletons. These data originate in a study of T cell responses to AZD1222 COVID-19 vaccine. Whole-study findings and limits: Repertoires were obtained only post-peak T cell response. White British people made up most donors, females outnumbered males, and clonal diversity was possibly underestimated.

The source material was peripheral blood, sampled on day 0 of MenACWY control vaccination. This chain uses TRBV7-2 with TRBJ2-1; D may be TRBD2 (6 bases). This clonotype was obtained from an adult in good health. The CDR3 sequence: CASSFGRSYNEQFF. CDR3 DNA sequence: TGTGCCAGCAGCTTTGGGAGGTCCTACAATGAGCAGTTCTTC. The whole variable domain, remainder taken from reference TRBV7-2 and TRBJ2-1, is GAGVSQSPSNKVTEKGKDVELRCDPISGHTALYWYRQSLGQGLEFLIYFQGNSAPDKSGLPSDRFSAERTGGSVSTLTIQRTQQEDSAVYLCASSFGRSYNEQFFGPGTRLTVL.